The present T cell receptor beta chain was sequenced within a study of blood T cell repertoires in COVID-19. Study background: Italy, Spain and the United States were the sources of the convalescent and acute COVID-19 samples. PBMCs, B-cell-depleted T cells, or T cells provided the cDNA or gDNA that made up the material.

As processed by the authors: Reference gene primer amplification gave estimated nucleated cell counts. The method was immunoSEQ multiplex PCR; TCRdb's version includes in-frame clones alone and lacks a portion of them. Clonal size and the V and J genes are those of that table, whereas D and trimming came from the DNA. The table records 150,000 or so clones, just over 85% of them present only once. The germline gives CDR1 LGHDT, CDR2 YNNKEL (reference sequence). V was shortened by 1 base and J by 1 base, with 10 bases between the two germline ends. This CDR3 contains 15 residues. The sequenced sample consisted of peripheral blood. The chain joins TRBV3-1 (or the pseudogene TRBV3-2) to TRBJ2-5; D not certain. The sequence derives from a man in his fifties or sixties with acute or convalescent COVID-19. In nucleotides, the CDR3 is TGTGCCAGCAGCCAAGCAGCGACTCTCCAAGAGACCCAGTACTTC. As protein: CASSQAATLQETQYF.